The 32 T cell receptor beta chains listed next were all sequenced from one sample in a study of T cell changes during pregnancy in multiple sclerosis. TCRdb's copy holds only in-frame clones and misses some; the assay was immunoSEQ multiplex PCR. The sample has about 40,000 clones, roughly 90% seen once. The sample here was peripheral blood, taken in the second trimester of pregnancy. The receptors here all came from a female donor in good health, enrolled as a control in a pregnancy study.

V gene TRBV19 combines with J gene TRBJ1-2; the D gene is possibly TRBD1 (5 bases). Germline CDR1 LNHDA, CDR2 SQIVND (reference sequence). With 2 bases removed from V and 6 bases from J, the gap between germline ends came to 10 bases. The CDR3 sequence is 13 residues long. The CDR3 spells CASSISREDGYTF. Written as DNA, the CDR3 is TGTGCCAGTAGTATATCCAGGGAGGATGGCTACACCTTC.

J is TRBJ1-4 and V is TRBV6-1; D is unclear. CDR3 length: 14 residues. Germline V gene data show CDR1 as MNHNS and CDR2 as SASEGT. V was trimmed by 5 bases and J by 0 bases, leaving 7 bases between them. The CDR3 is CASSPLPTNEKLFF. CDR3 DNA sequence: TGTGCCAGCAGTCCACTTCCAACTAATGAAAAACTGTTTTTT.

This chain's CDR3 is CASRRAGSPRDEQYF. The CDR3 DNA sequence: TGTGCCAGCAGGAGGGCGGGATCCCCAAGGGACGAGCAGTACTTC. The rearrangement uses TRBV5-5 and TRBJ2-7, with D perhaps TRBD2 (6 bases). The CDR3 contains 15 residues. Germline lookup yields CDR1 SGHKS and CDR2 YYEKEE (reference sequence). V was cut by 5 bases and J by 5 bases, with 20 bases left in between. Complete variable domain (other parts from reference TRBV5-5 and TRBJ2-7): DAGVTQSPTHLIKTRGQQVTLRCSPISGHKSVSWYQQVLGQGPQFIFQYYEKEERGRGNFPDRFSARQFPNYSSELNVNALLLGDSALYLCASRRAGSPRDEQYFGPGTRLTVT.

This clone was recorded once. The J gene is TRBJ1-1, the V gene TRBV27; 8 positions agree with TRBD1. Unmatched junction bases numbered 5, after V lost 4 bases and J lost 4 bases. The germline V gene has CDR1 MNHEY and CDR2 SMNVEV (reference sequence). There are 14 residues in the CDR3. The CDR3 region has the DNA TGTGCCAGCAGTTCACAGGGGGTGACCACTGAAGCTTTCTTT. Translated, it gives CASSSQGVTTEAFF.

V gene TRBV5-1 combines with J gene TRBJ2-1, with D possibly matching TRBD2 (5 bases). The germline V gene encodes CDR1 SGHRS and CDR2 YFSETQ. Trimming took off 5 bases at V and 8 bases at J, with 17 bases between the two ends. The CDR3 length is 14 residues. The CDR3 protein is CASSSVSGGDEQFF. In nucleotides, the CDR3 is TGCGCCAGCAGTTCCGTAAGCGGAGGAGATGAGCAGTTCTTC.

This clone has just a few counts. The chain is built from TRBV10-1 and TRBJ1-2; tentatively, D is TRBD1 (5 bases). This CDR3 spans 13 amino acids. V lost 0 bases to trimming and J lost 8 bases, with 10 bases between them. The V gene's germline CDR1 is WNHNN and CDR2 SYGVQD (reference sequence). CDR3 bases: TGCGCCAGCAGTGAGTCCCAGGGTCGAGGCTACACCTTC. This sequence encodes CASSESQGRGYTF.

The chain employs TRBV5-1 and TRBJ2-7; D not certain. This CDR3 spans 14 amino acids. The germline gives CDR1 SGHRS, CDR2 YFSETQ. V was trimmed by 0 bases and J by 2 bases, leaving 9 bases between them. The CDR3 is CASSLAEDPYEQYF. CDR3 DNA: TGCGCCAGCAGCTTGGCCGAGGATCCCTACGAGCAGTACTTC.

The rearrangement joins TRBV7-9 to TRBJ1-2; 7 nucleotides agree with TRBD1. CDR3 length: 16 amino acids. J lost 1 base, V lost 4 bases, and 9 bases had no gene match. Germline CDR1 SEHNR, CDR2 FQNEAQ (reference sequence). The CDR3 reads CASSSLGTADNYGYTF. DNA for the CDR3: TGTGCCAGCAGCTCTTTAGGGACAGCAGATAACTATGGCTACACCTTC. The full variable domain, completed using reference TRBV7-9 and TRBJ1-2, is DTGVSQNPRHKITKRGQNVTFRCDPISEHNRLYWYRQTLGQGPEFLTYFQNEAQLEKSRLLSDRFSAERPKGSFSTLEIQRTEQGDSAMYLCASSSLGTADNYGYTFGSGTRLTVV.

The chain carries TRBV15 and TRBJ1-5, with D possibly matching TRBD1 (6 bases). Germline CDR1 and CDR2: LNHNV and YYDKDF (reference sequence). The CDR3 has 15 amino acids. Trimming removed 0 bases at V and 4 bases at J, with 10 bases between. The CDR3 here is CATSRDRRGNQPQHF. CDR3 coding DNA: TGTGCCACCAGCAGAGATCGCAGGGGAAATCAGCCCCAGCATTTT.

This rearrangement joins TRBV5-6 to TRBJ2-2; 8 bases align to TRBD1. CDR3 size: 15 residues. Germline V gene sequence: CDR1 SGHDT, CDR2 YYEEEE. V gave up 3 bases and J gave up 5 bases; unmatched junction bases: 6. CDR3 nucleotides: TGTGCCAGCAGCTCTGGACAGGGTTGGACCGGGGAGCTGTTTTTT. Its translation is CASSSGQGWTGELFF. The full variable domain, rest sourced from reference TRBV5-6 and TRBJ2-2, is DAGVTQSPTHLIKTRGQQVTLRCSPKSGHDTVSWYQQALGQGPQFIFQYYEEEERQRGNFPDRFSGHQFPNYSSELNVNALLLGDSALYLCASSSGQGWTGELFFGEGSRLTVL.

This clone was counted once. The chain carries TRBV19 and TRBJ1-1; D gene ambiguous. V lost 7 bases to trimming and J lost 5 bases, with 8 bases between them. Germline-derived CDR1 and CDR2 are LNHDA and SQIVND (reference sequence). This CDR3 is 11 amino acids long. CDR3 bases: TGTGCCAGTATAAGAGGGACTGAAGCTTTCTTT. Protein: CASIRGTEAFF.

V and J are TRBV7-9 and TRBJ1-1; 7 nucleotides align to TRBD1. Germline values: CDR1 SEHNR, CDR2 FQNEAQ (reference sequence). The junction had 3 bases not matched to a gene; V was cut back by 1 base and J by 1 base. This CDR3 contains 15 residues. CDR3 nucleotide sequence: TGTGCCAGCAGCTTAGGGGACAGCCAGAACACTGAAGCTTTCTTT. Translation: CASSLGDSQNTEAFF.

The count of this clone is one. The rearrangement uses TRBV4-1 and TRBJ2-7, with D possibly being TRBD2 (6 bases). Trimming took off 0 bases at V and 9 bases at J, with 9 bases between the two ends. The CDR3 is 12 amino acids. Germline V gene lookup returns CDR1 MGHRA and CDR2 YSYEKL. CDR3: CASSQEEGRQYF. The CDR3, as DNA: TGCGCCAGCAGCCAAGAGGAGGGTAGGCAGTACTTC.

The chain uses TRBV5-6 and TRBJ2-2, with no clear D. The CDR3 is 16 amino acids. Germline V CDR1 and CDR2: SGHDT, YYEEEE. Trimming removed 3 bases from V and 0 bases from J, with 12 bases in between. The CDR3 spells CASSSEPYANTGELFF. The DNA for the CDR3 is TGTGCCAGCAGCTCGGAGCCTTACGCGAACACCGGGGAGCTGTTTTTT.

The rearrangement joins TRBV15 to TRBJ2-2; the D is unclear. CDR3 length equals 16 residues. CDR1 LNHNV and CDR2 YYDKDF come from the germline V gene (reference sequence). V was pared by 0 bases and J by 0 bases, with 8 bases between. The CDR3 bases are TGTGCCACCAGCAGAGATCGTCCCCCGAACACCGGGGAGCTGTTTTTT. It specifies CATSRDRPPNTGELFF.

The chain recombines TRBV19 with TRBJ2-5; weak D call: TRBD1 (6 bases). Trimming stripped 6 bases from V and 4 bases from J, with 15 bases between. This CDR3 spans 14 amino acids. Per the germline V gene, CDR1 is LNHDA and CDR2 is SQIVND (reference sequence). The CDR3 region has the DNA TGTGCCAGTAGCCCCGGGACACCCCGAGAGACCCAGTACTTC. It yields the protein CASSPGTPRETQYF.

This chain uses TRBV7-6 with TRBJ1-5, with TRBD1 as a possible D gene (5 bases). Between the trimmed V and J ends, which lost 6 bases and 4 bases, there was a span of 10 bases. Germline values: CDR1 SGHVS, CDR2 FNYEAQ. The CDR3 runs 13 residues. CDR3 sequence: CASSGAENQPQHF. CDR3 coding DNA: TGTGCCAGCAGTGGGGCGGAGAATCAGCCCCAGCATTTT.

Only one count was recorded for this clone. V and J are TRBV7-6 and TRBJ1-6; D may be TRBD1 (5 bases). This CDR3 region has 14 residues. V lost 6 bases and J lost 7, with 13 bases in between. Germline V gene sequence: CDR1 SGHVS, CDR2 FNYEAQ. The CDR3 nucleotides are TGTGCCAGCAGACGAGCGACAGACAATTCACCCCTCCACTTT. Its translation is CASRRATDNSPLHF.

This clone appeared once. The J gene is TRBJ2-3, the V gene TRBV19; 10 bases fit TRBD2. Germline lookup yields CDR1 LNHDA and CDR2 SQIVND (reference sequence). V lost 8 bases, J lost 6 bases, and 5 bases stayed unmatched. The CDR3 is 13 amino acids. The CDR3 nucleotides are TGTGCCAGTGCAAAGGGACTAGCGGATACGCAGTATTTT. It is translated as CASAKGLADTQYF.

The sample holds one count of this clone. The rearrangement uses TRBV7-9 and TRBJ2-7; 9 nucleotides line up with TRBD1. The CDR3 sequence is 14 residues long. Germline CDR1 is SEHNR and CDR2 is FQNEAQ (reference sequence). V lost 8 bases to trimming and J lost 5 bases; unmatched junction nucleotides: 10. The DNA of the CDR3 is TGTGCCAGCGCGATAGGTGGGACAGGGAACGAGCAGTACTTC. Translation: CASAIGGTGNEQYF.

The V call is TRBV7-9, the J call TRBJ2-1, with TRBD2 identical over 12 bases. The CDR3 consists of 17 residues. V shed 3 bases, J shed 7 bases, and the junction held 10 bases outside the gene matches. Germline CDR1 reads SEHNR; CDR2 reads FQNEAQ (reference sequence). The chain's CDR3 is CASSFLGVGTSGNEQFF. CDR3 nucleotides: TGTGCCAGCAGCTTTTTAGGGGTCGGGACTAGCGGGAATGAGCAGTTCTTC.

The rearrangement links TRBV15 to TRBJ1-2; no clear D gene. The CDR3 extends over 13 amino acids. Trimming cost V 6 bases and J 1 base, with 9 bases left between them. CDR1 LNHNV and CDR2 YYDKDF come from the germline V gene (reference sequence). In DNA, the CDR3 is TGTGCCACCAGTGAAGGAGATAACTATGGCTACACCTTC. Encoded protein: CATSEGDNYGYTF.

CDR3 nucleotide sequence: TGTGCCAGCAGCTTGCGGGGGATTTACGAGCAGTACTTC. This codes for CASSLRGIYEQYF. The chain carries TRBV5-4 and TRBJ2-5, with a possible D match to TRBD2 (6 bases). The DNA matches TRBJ2-7 better at its end, which makes the J call doubtful. The CDR3 contains 13 residues. Germline lookup yields CDR1 SGHNT and CDR2 YYREEE (reference sequence).

V usage is TRBV5-1 and J usage is TRBJ2-3; the match to TRBD1 covers 7 bases. This CDR3 comprises 14 residues. V trimming: 5 bases; J trimming: 2 bases; junction bases outside the gene matches: 5. Per germline, CDR1 SGHRS and CDR2 YFSETQ. The CDR3 bases are TGCGCCAGCAGATTAACAGGGGACACAGATACGCAGTATTTT. It encodes CASRLTGDTDTQYF.

The gene calls are TRBV5-1 and TRBJ2-3; 12 positions agree with TRBD2. The CDR3 contains 20 residues. The V and J ends lost 3 bases and 2 bases, in that order; junction bases with no gene match: 16. Germline values: CDR1 SGHRS, CDR2 YFSETQ. CDR3 DNA sequence: TGCGCCAGCAGCTGGGAGAGTGGGGGGACTAGCGGGCGCTTCACAGATACGCAGTATTTT. This translates into CASSWESGGTSGRFTDTQYF.

The chain links TRBV30 to TRBJ1-2, with D perhaps TRBD1 (6 bases). The germline gives CDR1 GTSNPN, CDR2 SVGIG (reference sequence). V was clipped by 3 bases and J by 2 bases, with 13 bases between them. CDR3 length: 14 amino acids. In DNA form, the CDR3 reads TGTGCCTGGAGACAGGGATCATACAACTATGGCTACACCTTC. It yields the protein CAWRQGSYNYGYTF. Full variable domain (outside the CDR3, taken from reference TRBV30 and TRBJ1-2): SQTIHQWPATLVQPVGSPLSLECTVEGTSNPNLYWYRQAAGRGLQLLFYSVGIGQISSEVPQNLSASRPQDRQFILSSKKLLLSDSGFYLCAWRQGSYNYGYTFGSGTRLTVV.

The CDR3 spells CASSYSGPDYYEQYF. CDR3 nucleotide sequence: TGTGCCAGCAGTTATTCCGGTCCCGACTACTACGAGCAGTACTTC. The V call is TRBV6-5, the J call TRBJ2-7, with D possibly being TRBD2 (5 bases). Trimming shortened V by 3 bases and J by 3 bases, and 15 bases separated the two germline ends. Germline values: CDR1 MNHEY, CDR2 SVGAGI. The CDR3 is 15 residues long.

This sequence joins TRBV19 and TRBJ2-5; tentatively, D is TRBD1 (5 bases). V lost 0 bases and J 5 bases, leaving 13 bases between the germline ends. The CDR3 length is 15 residues. Germline-derived CDR1 and CDR2 are LNHDA and SQIVND (reference sequence). The CDR3 sequence: CASSIEHRSMETQYF. As DNA, the CDR3 is TGTGCCAGTAGTATAGAACACAGGTCGATGGAGACCCAGTACTTC.

The chain uses TRBV2 and TRBJ2-7, with 11 bases identical to TRBD2. The CDR3 length is 15 residues. In germline, CDR1 is SNHLY, CDR2 FYNNEI. V was clipped by 6 bases and J by 4 bases; unmatched bases: 8. Here the CDR3 reads CASRKTSGGTYEQYF. The DNA for the CDR3 is TGTGCCAGCAGAAAAACTAGCGGGGGCACGTACGAGCAGTACTTC.

The chain joins TRBV29-1 to TRBJ2-7, with D hard to call. Germline assignment: CDR1 SQVTM and CDR2 ANQGSEA. The CDR3 contains 10 residues. Trimming pared 4 bases from V and 5 bases from J, leaving 6 bases between. CDR3 DNA: TGCAGCGTTGGCGGTGACGAGCAGTACTTC. This encodes CSVGGDEQYF.

This clone was seen a single time. This chain joins TRBV7-2 and TRBJ2-7, with 9 positions matching TRBD1. CDR3 length equals 16 residues. Germline lookup yields CDR1 SGHTA and CDR2 FQGNSA. V dropped 4 bases and J dropped 2; count of bases not matched to a gene: 9. The CDR3 DNA reads as TGTGCCAGCAGCTCTACCGGGACAGGGATGACCTACGAGCAGTACTTC. Its protein is CASSSTGTGMTYEQYF.

The gene calls are TRBV28 and TRBJ1-3; 9 bases are shared with TRBD1. The CDR3 consists of 16 residues. V was pared by 7 bases and J by 2 bases, with 9 bases of the junction left unmatched. Germline V gene lookup returns CDR1 MDHEN and CDR2 SYDVKM. CDR3 sequence reads: CASKPGTGTAGNTIYF. In DNA, the CDR3 is TGTGCCAGCAAACCCGGGACAGGGACGGCTGGAAACACCATATATTTT.